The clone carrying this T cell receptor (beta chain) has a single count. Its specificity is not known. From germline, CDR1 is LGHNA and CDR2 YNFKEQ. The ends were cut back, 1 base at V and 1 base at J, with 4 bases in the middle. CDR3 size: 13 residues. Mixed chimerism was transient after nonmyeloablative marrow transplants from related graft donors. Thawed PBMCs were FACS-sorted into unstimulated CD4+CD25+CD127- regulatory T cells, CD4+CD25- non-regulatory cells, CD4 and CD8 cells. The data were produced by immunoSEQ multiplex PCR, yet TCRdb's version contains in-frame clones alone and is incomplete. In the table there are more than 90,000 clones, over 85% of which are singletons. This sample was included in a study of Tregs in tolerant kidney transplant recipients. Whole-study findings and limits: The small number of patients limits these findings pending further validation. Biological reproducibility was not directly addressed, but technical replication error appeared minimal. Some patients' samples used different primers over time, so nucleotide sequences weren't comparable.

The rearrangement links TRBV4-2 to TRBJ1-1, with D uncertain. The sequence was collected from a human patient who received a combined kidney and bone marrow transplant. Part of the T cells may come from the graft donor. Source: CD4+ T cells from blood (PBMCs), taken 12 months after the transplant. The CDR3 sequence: CASSQGRNTEAFF. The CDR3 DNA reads TGTGCCAGCAGCCAAGGCAGGAACACTGAAGCTTTCTTT.